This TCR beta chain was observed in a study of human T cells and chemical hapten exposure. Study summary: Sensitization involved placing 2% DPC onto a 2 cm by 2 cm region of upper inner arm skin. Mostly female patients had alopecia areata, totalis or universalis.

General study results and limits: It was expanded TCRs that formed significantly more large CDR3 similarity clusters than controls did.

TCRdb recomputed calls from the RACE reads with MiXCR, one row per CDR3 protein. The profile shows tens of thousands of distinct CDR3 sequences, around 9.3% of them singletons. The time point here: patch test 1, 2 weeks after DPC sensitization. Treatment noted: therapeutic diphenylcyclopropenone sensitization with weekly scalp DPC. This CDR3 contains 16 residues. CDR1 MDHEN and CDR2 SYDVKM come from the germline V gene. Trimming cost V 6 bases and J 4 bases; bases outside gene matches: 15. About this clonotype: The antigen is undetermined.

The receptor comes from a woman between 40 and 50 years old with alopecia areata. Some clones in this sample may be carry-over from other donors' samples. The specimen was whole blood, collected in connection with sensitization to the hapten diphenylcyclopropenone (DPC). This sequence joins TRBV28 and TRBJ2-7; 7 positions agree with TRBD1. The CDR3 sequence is CASRFISPGTEYEQYF. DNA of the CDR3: TGTGCCAGCAGATTCATCTCACCCGGGACAGAATACGAGCAGTACTTC.